This TCR beta chain appears in the sequencing data of a study of shared clonotypes between healthy human individuals. Overall study context: CD4 naive and CD4 memory each took three plates per donor, while CD8 naive took two and CD8 memory one. Study results and limitations: Naive subsets typically showed greater estimated richness than memory subsets. An effect of sequencing depth on clonotype sharing among donors was expected.

Every subset had its genomic DNA shared out evenly among several immunoSEQ plates. TCRdb's copy holds only in-frame clones and misses some; the assay was immunoSEQ multiplex PCR. The table includes about 1 million clones, 75% to 80% detected once. V was shortened by 4 bases and J by 6 bases, with 15 bases between the two germline ends. The CDR3 contains 14 residues. The germline CDR1 and CDR2 sequences are SGHRS and YFSETQ. This clone was detected only once. As yet, its antigen is unknown. Sequencing input: memory CD4+ T cells from PBMCs. Documented subset: CD45RA-negative fraction. The clonotype originates from a man younger than 35 in good health. Some clones in this sample may be carry-over from other donors' samples. The rearrangement uses TRBV5-1 and TRBJ2-3; the D gene is possibly TRBD1 (6 bases). This chain's CDR3 is CASSTGQQDDTQYF. CDR3 nucleotide sequence: TGCGCCAGCAGCACGGGACAACAGGACGATACGCAGTATTTT.